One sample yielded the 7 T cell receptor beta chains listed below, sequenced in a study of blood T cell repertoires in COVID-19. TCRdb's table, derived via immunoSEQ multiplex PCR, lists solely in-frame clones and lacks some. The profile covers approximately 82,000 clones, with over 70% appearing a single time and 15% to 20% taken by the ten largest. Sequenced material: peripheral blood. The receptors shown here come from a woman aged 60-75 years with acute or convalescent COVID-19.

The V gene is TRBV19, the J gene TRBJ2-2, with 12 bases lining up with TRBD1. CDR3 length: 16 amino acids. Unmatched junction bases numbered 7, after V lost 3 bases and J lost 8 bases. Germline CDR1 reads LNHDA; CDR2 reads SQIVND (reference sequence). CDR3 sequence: CASSIDGTGGLGELFF. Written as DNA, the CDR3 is TGTGCCAGTAGTATTGACGGGACAGGGGGCTTGGGGGAGCTGTTTTTT.

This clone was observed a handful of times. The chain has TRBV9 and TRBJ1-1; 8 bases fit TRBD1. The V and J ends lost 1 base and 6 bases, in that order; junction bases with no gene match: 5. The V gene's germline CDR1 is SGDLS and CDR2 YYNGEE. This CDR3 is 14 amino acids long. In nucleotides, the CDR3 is TGTGCCAGCAGCGTATACGGACAGGGCTCTGAAGCTTTCTTT. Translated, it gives CASSVYGQGSEAFF.

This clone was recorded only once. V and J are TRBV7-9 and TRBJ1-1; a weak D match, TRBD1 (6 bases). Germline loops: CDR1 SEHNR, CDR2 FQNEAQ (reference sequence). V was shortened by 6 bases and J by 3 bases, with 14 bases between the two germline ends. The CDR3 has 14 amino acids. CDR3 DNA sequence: TGTGCCAGCAGTTACCTATCAGGGGACACTGAAGCTTTCTTT. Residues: CASSYLSGDTEAFF.

The CDR3 reads CASSFPASSGEQYF. For the CDR3, the DNA is TGCGCCAGCAGCTTTCCGGCTAGTAGCGGCGAGCAGTACTTC. This sequence joins TRBV5-1 and TRBJ2-7, with a tentative D call TRBD2 (6 bases). Germline-derived CDR1 and CDR2 are SGHRS and YFSETQ. The CDR3 contains 14 residues. V lost 2 bases, J lost 6 bases, and 15 bases lay in between.

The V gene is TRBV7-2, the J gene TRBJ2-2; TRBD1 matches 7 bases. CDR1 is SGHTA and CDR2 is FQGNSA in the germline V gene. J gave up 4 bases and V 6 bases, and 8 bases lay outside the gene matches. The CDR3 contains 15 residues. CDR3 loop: CASSLDRVGTGELFF. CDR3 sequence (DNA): TGTGCCAGCAGTCTAGACAGGGTTGGCACCGGGGAGCTGTTTTTT.

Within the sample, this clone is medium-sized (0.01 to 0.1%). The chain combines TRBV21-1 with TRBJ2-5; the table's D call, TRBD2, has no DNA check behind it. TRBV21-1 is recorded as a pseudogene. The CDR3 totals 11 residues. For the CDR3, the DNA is TGTGCCTGCGGGGGCATGGAGACCCAGTACTTC. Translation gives CACGGMETQYF.

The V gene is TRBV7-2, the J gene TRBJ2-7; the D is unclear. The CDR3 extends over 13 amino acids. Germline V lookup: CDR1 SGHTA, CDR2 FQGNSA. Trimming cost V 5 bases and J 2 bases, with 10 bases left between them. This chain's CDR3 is CASSPPVTYEQYF. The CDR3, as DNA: TGTGCCAGCAGCCCGCCGGTCACCTACGAGCAGTACTTC.